The clone carrying this TCR beta chain has more than one count but fewer than ten. The ends were cut back, 0 bases at V and 4 bases at J, with 7 bases in the middle. Germline loops: CDR1 SGHTA, CDR2 FQGNSA. The CDR3 is 13 amino acids. These data are taken from a study of T cells after yellow fever vaccination. By 5'RACE template switching, TCR cDNA was produced, with a universal primer site and UMIs added in the process. Each CDR3 protein is one row after TCRdb ran MiXCR on the 5' RACE reads. In the table there are just under 600,000 distinct CDR3 sequences, roughly 13% of which are singletons. This material consisted of PBMCs, taken on the day of the yellow fever booster vaccination. This chain joins TRBV7-2 and TRBJ2-7; D is ambiguous. The TCR was taken from a man aged 30 to 39 who received the YFV17D yellow fever vaccine. The CDR3 DNA is TGTGCCAGCAGCTTAGCGTTAGTTTACGAGCAGTACTTC. Translated: CASSLALVYEQYF.